These 18 T cell receptor beta chains came from one sample sequenced in a study of shared clonotypes between healthy human individuals. Profiled with immunoSEQ multiplex PCR; TCRdb holds only in-frame clones, not every one. The sample gives around 2,000,000 clones, approximately 95% of which show up once; 0.13% is in the top ten. Sequenced input: naive CD4+ T cells sorted from blood. This sample's subset: CD45RA+ positively selected. The receptors were sampled from a man aged 18-30 years in good health.

The genes are TRBV7-9 and TRBJ1-3; 10 nucleotides match TRBD1. The CDR3 covers 18 residues. With V trimmed by 5 bases and J by 2 bases, 12 bases remained unmatched. The germline V gene encodes CDR1 SEHNR and CDR2 FQNEAQ (reference sequence). CDR3 sequence (DNA): TGTGCCAGCAGCCACCCGGGATGGGACAGGGGACCTGGAAACACCATATATTTT. This gives the protein CASSHPGWDRGPGNTIYF.

The J gene is TRBJ2-7, the V gene TRBV5-1, with a weak D call TRBD2 (6 bases). V lost 4 bases, J lost 2 bases, and 13 bases lay in between. The germline CDR1 and CDR2 sequences are SGHRS and YFSETQ. The CDR3 consists of 14 residues. The CDR3 loop is CASSTGLTPYEQYF. CDR3 DNA: TGCGCCAGCAGCACGGGACTGACTCCCTACGAGCAGTACTTC.

Of note for this clone: Other DNA sequences in the same sample also yield this CDR3. The chain uses TRBV5-4 and TRBJ2-1, with D uncertain. V lost 4 bases to trimming and J lost 5 bases, with 4 bases between them. Germline assignment: CDR1 SGHNT and CDR2 YYREEE (reference sequence). The CDR3 sequence is 11 residues long. In nucleotides, the CDR3 is TGTGCCAGCAGCGCGAACAATGAGCAGTTCTTC. It codes for CASSANNEQFF.

This chain connects TRBV9 to TRBJ2-3; 12 positions agree with TRBD1. This CDR3 contains 16 residues. CDR1 and CDR2 (germline): SGDLS, YYNGEE. The V and J ends lost 0 bases and 4 bases, in that order; junction bases with no gene match: 3. The CDR3 nucleotides are TGTGCCAGCAGCGTAGCCGGGACAGGGGGCCCAGATACGCAGTATTTT. Its protein product is CASSVAGTGGPDTQYF.

This chain connects TRBV19 to TRBJ1-6; 8 nucleotides line up with TRBD1. This CDR3 is 19 amino acids long. V was pared by 0 bases and J by 7 bases, with 14 bases of the junction left unmatched. The germline V gene encodes CDR1 LNHDA and CDR2 SQIVND (reference sequence). The CDR3 spells CASSIDPLGRTGRNSPLHF. CDR3 in DNA: TGTGCCAGTAGTATAGATCCTCTGGGGAGGACAGGGCGGAATTCACCCCTCCACTTT.

This chain links TRBV30 with TRBJ1-1; D might be TRBD1 (5 bases). The CDR3 contains 15 residues. Trimming cost V 3 bases and J 6 bases, with 20 bases left between them. Germline CDR1 GTSNPN, CDR2 SVGIG (reference sequence). CDR3 in amino acids: CAWRGQGDGWAEAFF. CDR3 sequence (DNA): TGTGCCTGGAGGGGGCAGGGTGATGGGTGGGCTGAAGCTTTCTTT.

The chain links TRBV11-1 to TRBJ1-1; TRBD1 aligns across 8 bases. The V gene's germline CDR1 is SGHAT and CDR2 FQDESV (reference sequence). CDR3 length: 14 residues. V lost 5 bases to trimming and J lost 4 bases; unmatched junction nucleotides: 6. The CDR3 region has the DNA TGTGCCAGCAGCCTACAGGGGGTTGGCACTGAAGCTTTCTTT. Amino acid sequence: CASSLQGVGTEAFF.

The rearrangement links TRBV28 to TRBJ1-1, with a possible D match to TRBD1 (5 bases). There are 12 residues in the CDR3. Looked up from germline, CDR1 is MDHEN and CDR2 is SYDVKM. V gave up 6 bases and J gave up 7 bases, with 12 bases separating them. This CDR3 is CASSLRQIEAFF. In DNA, the CDR3 is TGTGCCAGCAGCCTGCGACAGATTGAAGCTTTCTTT.

The chain has TRBV5-1 and TRBJ1-1; 10 bases align to TRBD1. V was pared by 4 bases and J by 11 bases, with 8 bases of the junction left unmatched. The germline V gene encodes CDR1 SGHRS and CDR2 YFSETQ. CDR3 length: 13 amino acids. CDR3 amino acids: CASSQGQGSWAFF. The CDR3 nucleotides read TGCGCCAGCAGCCAGGGACAGGGGTCATGGGCTTTCTTT.

This chain joins TRBV19 and TRBJ1-1; no clear D. V was trimmed by 0 bases and J by 1 base, leaving 6 bases between them. The CDR3 has 14 residues. Looked up from germline, CDR1 is LNHDA and CDR2 is SQIVND (reference sequence). CDR3 coding DNA: TGTGCCAGTAGTATAGACCAGGCGAACACTGAAGCTTTCTTT. This gives the protein CASSIDQANTEAFF.

This chain links TRBV4-1 with TRBJ1-1; TRBD1 matches 7 bases. V gave up 4 bases and J gave up 8 bases; unmatched junction bases: 7. In germline, CDR1 is MGHRA, CDR2 YSYEKL. This CDR3 spans 13 amino acids. This CDR3 is CASSPRQGLEAFF. The CDR3 nucleotides read TGCGCCAGCAGCCCACGACAGGGACTCGAAGCTTTCTTT.

The V and J genes are TRBV5-1 and TRBJ2-2; 8 bases fit TRBD1. V was pared by 4 bases and J by 4 bases, with 6 bases of the junction left unmatched. The V gene's germline CDR1 is SGHRS and CDR2 YFSETQ. This CDR3 has 15 residues. CDR3 residues: CASSRRQGSTGELFF. The CDR3 nucleotides are TGCGCCAGCAGCAGACGACAGGGGAGCACCGGGGAGCTGTTTTTT.

The CDR3, as DNA: TGTGCCAGCAGTTTCGGACAGGAGGCTAGGGTTAGCAATCAGCCCCAGCATTTT. It translates to CASSFGQEARVSNQPQHF. The chain recombines TRBV28 with TRBJ1-5, with 7 positions matching TRBD1. This CDR3 has 18 amino acids. CDR1 is MDHEN, CDR2 SYDVKM, per germline. J gave up 0 bases and V 3 bases, and 11 bases lay outside the gene matches.

This sequence joins TRBV5-4 and TRBJ1-4; 9 bases align to TRBD1. Per germline, CDR1 SGHNT and CDR2 YYREEE (reference sequence). The CDR3 has 15 amino acids. V gave up 4 bases and J gave up 7 bases; unmatched junction bases: 8. CDR3 loop: CASSIGQGQGEKLFF. The CDR3 DNA reads TGTGCCAGCAGCATAGGACAGGGGCAGGGTGAAAAACTGTTTTTT. The full variable domain, with the rest looked up from reference TRBV5-4 and TRBJ1-4, is ETGVTQSPTHLIKTRGQQVTLRCSSQSGHNTVSWYQQALGQGPQFIFQYYREEENGRGNFPPRFSGLQFPNYSSELNVNALELDDSALYLCASSIGQGQGEKLFFGSGTQLSVL.

The chain is built from TRBV27 and TRBJ2-3, with 16 bases lining up with TRBD2. In germline, CDR1 is MNHEY, CDR2 SMNVEV (reference sequence). CDR3 size: 20 residues. Unmatched junction bases numbered 10, after V lost 3 bases and J lost 1 base. DNA for the CDR3: TGTGCCAGCAGTTTCCTCGGGACTAGCGGGGGGGAGTTCGGCACAGATACGCAGTATTTT. Translating it yields CASSFLGTSGGEFGTDTQYF.

Remarks on this clone: One end of the junction varies from germline; a read error may be responsible. This rearrangement joins TRBV7-7 to TRBJ2-2, with TRBD1 matching 8 bases. Germline CDR1 and CDR2: SSHAT and FNYEAQ (reference sequence). The CDR3 is 14 amino acids. CDR3 sequence reads: CASKDRANTGELFF. Here the CDR3 DNA reads TGTGCTAGCAAGGACAGGGCAAACACCGGGGAGCTGTTTTTT.

The CDR3 is CASSAGQGAGAKNIQYF. DNA of the CDR3: TGTGCCAGCAGCGCCGGACAGGGGGCGGGAGCCAAAAACATTCAGTACTTC. The V and J genes are TRBV5-4 and TRBJ2-4; 11 bases agree with TRBD1. Germline assignment: CDR1 SGHNT and CDR2 YYREEE (reference sequence). CDR3 length equals 17 residues. V lost 4 bases to trimming and J lost 0 bases; unmatched junction nucleotides: 6.

The rearrangement uses TRBV7-2 and TRBJ2-1; no firm D call. The CDR3 runs 12 residues. Germline CDR1 reads SGHTA; CDR2 reads FQGNSA. V lost 6 bases and J 8 bases, leaving 11 bases between the germline ends. CDR3 residues: CASRALNDEQFF. The DNA for the CDR3 is TGTGCCAGCAGGGCACTAAATGATGAGCAGTTCTTC.